The T cell receptor (beta chain) under discussion was sequenced for a study of OX40 agonist ivuxolimab in advanced cancers. Turning to the study itself: Participants, 75% to 90% male, averaged approximately 65 years of age, ranging from about 23 to 80. Two patients with cutaneous melanoma and one with hepatocellular carcinoma, three in total, showed partial responses. Study findings and constraints: Dose levels from 0.1 to 3.0 mg/kg saw CD4+ and CD8+ blood T cells expand clonally by week 6.

Comment on this clone: The antigen is unknown.

TCRdb keeps only in-frame clones here, not all; method: immunoSEQ multiplex PCR. The data contain 55,000 to 85,000 clones, 80% of them singletons. Trimming cost V 1 base and J 2 bases, with 8 bases left between them. The CDR3 loop spans 14 amino acids. Germline V CDR1 and CDR2: MGHDK, SYGVNS. The clonotype was recovered from an adult with an advanced solid tumor such as melanoma, head and neck, liver or kidney cancer. The input for sequencing was CD4+ or CD8+ T cells sorted from blood, taken in a trial of the OX40 agonist ivuxolimab. V usage is TRBV25-1 and J usage is TRBJ1-2, with D maybe TRBD1 (5 bases). CDR3 region: CASSELNRNYGYTF. The CDR3, as DNA: TGTGCCAGCAGTGAATTGAACAGGAACTATGGCTACACCTTC.